Below are 10 T cell receptor beta chains sequenced from a single sample in a study of blood T cells in healthy people across ages. With a J-beta primer mix and a sample-barcoded 5' primer, a second PCR ran 7 to 11 cycles. In TCRdb, the 5' RACE reads were re-called with MiXCR into one record per CDR3 protein. The sample shows around 1,500,000 distinct CDR3 sequences, about 40% of them seen only once. Sequencing was done on a sample of blood. The source of these receptors is a woman between 18 and 29 years old in good health.

V usage is TRBV12-3 or TRBV12-4 and J usage is TRBJ2-3; 10 nucleotides line up with TRBD2. V lost 2 bases, J lost 4 bases, and 9 bases stayed unmatched. CDR3 length: 17 residues. CDR3 sequence: CASSLSVASGSSDTQYF. The CDR3 bases are TGTGCCAGCAGTTTATCGGTCGCTAGCGGGAGTTCAGATACGCAGTATTTT.

The CDR3 is CASRESGGEQYF. For the CDR3, the DNA is TGCGCCAGCAGGGAATCCGGGGGCGAGCAGTACTTC. The gene calls are TRBV10-2 and TRBJ2-5; tentatively, D is TRBD2 (6 bases). TRBJ2-7 matches the DNA end more closely, so the J call is doubtful. The CDR3 totals 12 residues. CDR1 is WSHSY, CDR2 SAAADI, per germline.

This clonotype showed up just once. The V and J genes are TRBV12-3 or TRBV12-4 and TRBJ2-2; D perhaps matches TRBD1 (5 bases). The CDR3 consists of 13 residues. V lost 11 bases and J 2 bases, leaving 12 bases between the germline ends. The CDR3 loop is CAARQTNTGELFF. In DNA form, the CDR3 reads TGTGCCGCCCGACAGACAAACACCGGGGAGCTGTTTTTT.

The gene calls are TRBV5-1 and TRBJ1-2; 10 bases match TRBD1. CDR1 is SGHRS, CDR2 YFSETQ, per germline. The CDR3 is 15 residues long. Trimming removed 4 bases from V and 2 bases from J; junction bases left unmatched: 5. The CDR3 region has the DNA TGCGCCAGCAGCAGTGGACAGGGGGGAAACTATGGCTACACCTTC. It encodes CASSSGQGGNYGYTF. Full variable domain (remainder filled in from reference TRBV5-1 and TRBJ1-2): KAGVTQTPRYLIKTRGQQVTLSCSPISGHRSVSWYQQTPGQGLQFLFEYFSETQRNKGNFPGRFSGRQFSNSRSEMNVSTLELGDSALYLCASSSGQGGNYGYTFGSGTRLTVV.

Comments on this clonotype: A much larger clone lies one base from this, so it may be a read error. The V call is TRBV10-3, the J call TRBJ1-2, with D tentatively TRBD1 (5 bases). Germline V gene lookup returns CDR1 ENHRY and CDR2 SYGVKD. The CDR3 is 13 residues long. Trimming cost V 7 bases and J 3 bases, with 12 bases left between them. As DNA, the CDR3 is TGTGCCATCAAGGGGCCAGGCGACTATGGCTACACCTTC. Protein sequence: CAIKGPGDYGYTF.

The chain carries TRBV5-1 and TRBJ1-1; TRBD1 matches 7 bases. There are 18 residues in the CDR3. With 3 bases clipped from V and 3 bases from J, the junction kept 17 bases outside the gene matches. Germline V gene sequence: CDR1 SGHRS, CDR2 YFSETQ. This CDR3 reads CASSSPLGGGSRDTEAFF. CDR3 DNA: TGCGCCAGCAGCTCCCCCCTGGGAGGGGGCTCTAGAGACACTGAAGCTTTCTTT.

CDR3 nucleotides: TGCAGTGCTATTAGTGATCGGGACTTTACTACAGATACGCAGTATTTT. Translating it yields CSAISDRDFTTDTQYF. The chain links TRBV20-1 to TRBJ2-3; a possible D gene is TRBD2 (6 bases). Germline lookup yields CDR1 DFQATT and CDR2 SNEGSKA (reference sequence). The CDR3 is 16 residues long. Trimming took off 4 bases at V and 3 bases at J, with 20 bases between the two ends.

CDR3 protein: CASSFPRVGGDEQFF. Here the CDR3 DNA reads TGCGCCAGCAGCTTCCCTCGGGTGGGAGGTGATGAGCAGTTCTTC. This sequence joins TRBV5-1 and TRBJ2-1, with a possible D match to TRBD2 (6 bases). CDR1 and CDR2 (germline): SGHRS, YFSETQ. V shed 2 bases and J shed 8 bases, with 17 bases lying between them. There are 15 residues in the CDR3.

The J gene is TRBJ1-5, the V gene TRBV20-1; no firm D call. The CDR3 has 15 amino acids. The V gene lost 0 bases and the J gene lost 2 bases, with 11 bases spanning the gap. Germline CDR1 is DFQATT and CDR2 is SNEGSKA (reference sequence). The CDR3 spells CSARDSGDGNQPQHF. The CDR3 bases are TGCAGTGCTAGAGACTCCGGGGATGGCAATCAGCCCCAGCATTTT.

This chain connects TRBV15 to TRBJ1-2; D is perhaps TRBD1 (5 bases). The CDR3 totals 12 residues. V was trimmed by 2 bases and J by 8 bases, leaving 9 bases between them. The V gene's germline CDR1 is LNHNV and CDR2 YYDKDF (reference sequence). The CDR3 DNA follows: TGTGCCACCAGCAGAAAGAGGGACGGCTACACCTTC. It encodes CATSRKRDGYTF. The variable domain in full, completed from reference TRBV15 and TRBJ1-2, reads DAMVIQNPRYQVTQFGKPVTLSCSQTLNHNVMYWYQQKSSQAPKLLFHYYDKDFNNEADTPDNFQSRRPNTSFCFLDIRSPGLGDTAMYLCATSRKRDGYTFGSGTRLTVV.